Below, 12 T cell receptor beta chains from the same sample are listed, as sequenced in a study of tumor-infiltrating lymphocytes in primary liver carcinoma. The researchers produced TCR beta cDNA from around 500 ng total RNA with a constant-region primer. Researchers made the TCR beta libraries by running three nested multiplex PCR rounds with slightly modified ARM-PCR. The first two PCR rounds used TRBV1-TRBV30 forward primers with a C-beta reverse primer, 10 to 11 cycles each. From the multiplex PCR reads, TCRdb called clonotypes with MiXCR, one entry per CDR3 protein. Here the sample spans about 78,000 distinct CDR3 sequences, about two thirds being singletons. Joint extraction of RNA and DNA used about 17-33 mg of bulk tissue that was unsorted. Sequencing was carried out using liver tumor tissue from sampling region 4. The subset here: tumor region T4, right-lateral pole. The origin of the receptors is a woman aged 55-69 years with primary liver carcinoma and hepatitis B virus infection.

About this clonotype: Germline is not matched at one junction end, which may reflect a read error. CDR3 bases: TGTGCCAGCAGTATCTACAGGGGGCTCACCGGGGAACTGTTTTTT. Translation: CASSIYRGLTGELFF. The chain uses TRBV6-5 and TRBJ2-2; TRBD1 agrees at 9 bases. Per germline, CDR1 MNHEY and CDR2 SVGAGI. CDR3 size: 15 residues.

This clonotype was seen repeatedly, ten times or more. The rearrangement links TRBV29-1 to TRBJ2-7; 7 nucleotides match TRBD2. Germline V lookup: CDR1 SQVTM, CDR2 ANQGSEA. This CDR3 is 11 amino acids long. With 6 bases clipped from V and 6 bases from J, the junction kept 5 bases outside the gene matches. For the CDR3, the DNA is TGCAGCGTCGGACTAGTCCGCGAGCAGTACTTC. It specifies CSVGLVREQYF.

The rearrangement joins TRBV11-2 to TRBJ2-7, with 10 bases fitting TRBD2. This CDR3 has 13 residues. V was clipped by 1 base and J by 9 bases; unmatched bases: 3. Looked up from germline, CDR1 is SGHAT and CDR2 is FQNNGV. DNA for the CDR3: TGTGCCAGCAGCTTAGGGGGACTAGCGATGCAGTACTTC. It yields the protein CASSLGGLAMQYF.

This clonotype has only one observation. The CDR3 sequence: CASMGRVVGYNEQFF. Here the CDR3 DNA reads TGTGCCAGCATGGGGCGGGTGGTTGGTTACAATGAGCAGTTCTTC. The gene calls are TRBV25-1 and TRBJ2-1, with D perhaps matching TRBD1 or TRBD2 (5 bases each). The V gene's germline CDR1 is MGHDK and CDR2 SYGVNS. The germline V and J ends were trimmed by 7 bases and 4 bases, with 17 bases remaining between them. The CDR3 loop spans 15 amino acids. Supplemented by reference TRBV25-1 and TRBJ2-1, the full variable domain reads EADIYQTPRYLVIGTGKKITLECSQTMGHDKMYWYQQDPGMELHLIHYSYGVNSTEKGDLSSESTVSRIRTEHFPLTLESARPSHTSQYLCASMGRVVGYNEQFFGPGTRLTVL.

A word on this clonotype: A read error may explain this, as a much larger clone is one base away. The rearrangement joins TRBV2 to TRBJ2-7; tentatively, D is TRBD2 (5 bases). Germline V CDR1 and CDR2: SNHLY, FYNNEI. The CDR3 totals 17 residues. Trimming removed 7 bases from V and 6 bases from J, with 28 bases in between. The DNA of the CDR3 is TGTGCCAGCAACCTCCTGGAGGACTCCACGGCCTACTTCGAGCAGTACTTC. It yields the protein CASNLLEDSTAYFEQYF.

By sample share, this clonotype is medium-sized (0.01 to 0.1%). This sequence joins TRBV6-6 and TRBJ2-1, with 7 bases aligning to TRBD2. With V trimmed by 7 bases and J by 9 bases, 9 bases remained unmatched. Per germline, CDR1 MNHNY and CDR2 SVGAGI (reference sequence). This CDR3 region has 13 residues. The chain's CDR3 is CASTHEGRGEQFF. For the CDR3, the DNA is TGTGCCAGCACCCACGAGGGGAGGGGTGAGCAGTTCTTC.

This clonotype appeared a few times. It may be a read error: a sequence one base away is much more abundant. Given the absence of the conserved phenylalanine or tryptophan at the CDR3 end, a read error is likely. The rearrangement joins TRBV6-5 to TRBJ1-1; D uncertain. Trimming cost V 0 bases and J 3 bases, with 8 bases left between them. This CDR3 contains 14 residues. Germline CDR1 and CDR2: MNHEY and SVGAGI. The CDR3 reads CASSYSTGDTEAFL. The CDR3, as DNA: TGTGCCAGCAGTTACTCGACCGGGGACACTGAAGCTTTCCTT.

This clonotype was seen repeatedly, ten times or more. The V gene is TRBV6-6, the J gene TRBJ1-5; the match to TRBD1 covers 7 bases. The CDR3 runs 14 residues. V dropped 4 bases and J dropped 4; count of bases not matched to a gene: 4. CDR1 and CDR2 (germline): MNHNY, SVGAGI (reference sequence). The CDR3 is CASSSTTGNQPQHF. CDR3 sequence (DNA): TGTGCCAGCAGTTCGACGACAGGGAATCAGCCCCAGCATTTT.

The V gene is TRBV28, the J gene TRBJ2-4; D might be TRBD1 or TRBD2, each matching 5 bases. Trimming removed 11 bases from V and 6 bases from J, with 23 bases in between. Looked up from germline, CDR1 is MDHEN and CDR2 is SYDVKM. This CDR3 has 15 residues. This CDR3 reads CAGTTPGQGTNIQYF. The CDR3 bases are TGTGCCGGCACTACGCCGGGGCAGGGTACAAACATTCAGTACTTC.

This clonotype was recorded only once. This is likely a read error, given that the CDR3 carries no conserved phenylalanine or tryptophan at its end. J is TRBJ2-2 and V is TRBV5-4; possible D gene TRBD2, 6 bases. CDR3 length equals 13 residues. Looked up from germline, CDR1 is SGHNT and CDR2 is YYREEE (reference sequence). Trimming cost V 5 bases and J 6 bases, with 11 bases left between them. The CDR3 nucleotides are TGTGCCAGCAGTTCGACGGGGGCCGGGGAGCTGTTTCCT. The encoded protein is CASSSTGAGELFP.

The chain recombines TRBV29-1 with TRBJ2-7, with TRBD2 identical over 7 bases. Losses at the gene ends were 6 bases for V and 0 bases for J; bases not matched to a gene: 8. The CDR3 consists of 14 residues. Germline CDR1 is SQVTM and CDR2 is ANQGSEA. This chain's CDR3 is CSVAGTIYSYEQYF. The CDR3 DNA is TGCAGCGTCGCCGGGACTATCTACTCCTACGAGCAGTACTTC.

The chain has TRBV20-1 and TRBJ2-1, with TRBD2 matching over 10 bases. The germline V gene encodes CDR1 DFQATT and CDR2 SNEGSKA (reference sequence). The CDR3 covers 14 residues. V shed 6 bases, J shed 8 bases, and the junction held 10 bases outside the gene matches. CDR3 amino acids: CSALPSGSIYEQFF. The CDR3 coding sequence is TGCAGTGCCCTACCTAGCGGGAGTATCTATGAGCAGTTCTTC.